The sample holds a few counts of the clone carrying this T cell receptor (beta chain). As yet, its antigen is unknown. Sample time point: newly diagnosed GD, antithyroid drugs for less than 3 months. RNA isolated from PBMCs was used to make the TCR library. The authors built TCR beta libraries using iRepertoire HTBI primers and Arm-PCR of CDR3 regions. TCRdb reprocessed the multiplex PCR reads with MiXCR, giving one entry per CDR3 protein. The repertoire holds roughly 250,000 distinct CDR3 sequences, with about 18% as singletons. The data originate from a study of regulatory T cells in long-lasting Graves disease. About the research overall: Graves' patients, diagnosed recently, had received antithyroid drugs under 3 months. Study-level results: With persistent disease, TRBV28, TRBJ1-2 and TRBJ2-5 were the favored segments.

This CDR3 has 15 residues. V lost 7 bases, J lost 1 base, and 16 bases lay in between. Another study also made use of these data, one on T cells in Graves' hyperthyroidism and ophthalmopathy. As that study records: Criteria for exclusion of patients were uncontrolled infection, other autoimmune disease, pregnancy or lactation. Before onset, ophthalmopathy was predicted by the model a median around 6.2 months earlier.

The sequence came from a woman aged 30 to 39 with Graves disease. This specimen was peripheral blood mononuclear cells (PBMCs), taken at new diagnosis, from a patient treated with antithyroid drugs. The chain couples TRBV12-3 or TRBV12-4 to TRBJ1-1, with D perhaps TRBD1 (5 bases). The CDR3 is CASTIPEGKNTEAFF. For the CDR3, the DNA is TGTGCCAGCACCATCCCAGAGGGGAAGAACACTGAAGCTTTCTTT.